These T cell receptor beta chains were read from a single sample in a study of CD8 T cells in Susac syndrome. MiXCR, run by TCRdb on the immunoSEQ multiplex PCR reads, gives a single entry per CDR3 protein. This sample has 85,000 to 95,000 distinct CDR3 sequences; 85% to 95% occur once, and the top ten carry about 0.3%. The sample taken for sequencing was CD4+ T cells from PBMCs. The receptors shown here come from a human donor with Susac syndrome. CDR3s include the opening cysteine and the closing phenylalanine or tryptophan. The D gene is left open where the match is weak. Only part of the rows carry a size: once, few, many, or a class if the clone is expanded.

cdr3_nt | cdr3_aa | cdr3_length | clone_size | j_call | v_call | d_call
TGTGCCAGCAGCTCCGGGACAGGGAATGAGCAGTTCTTC | CASSSGTGNEQFF | 13 | few | TRBJ2-1 | TRBV7-9 | TRBD1
TGTGCCAGCAGCCAAGGGACGCCTAACACCGGGGAGCTGTTTTTT | CASSQGTPNTGELFF | 15 | . | TRBJ2-2 | TRBV6-6 | .
TGCAGTGCCCCTGACACAGGGAGCGAGACCCAGTACTTC | CSAPDTGSETQYF | 13 | . | TRBJ2-5 | TRBV20-1 | .
TGTGCCAGCTCGGAACGTCCCGGGGCCAACGAGCAGTACTTC | CASSERPGANEQYF | 14 | . | TRBJ2-7 | TRBV18 | .
TGTGCCAGCAGTCTCCACTCTGAGACCTACTTC | CASSLHSETYF | 11 | . | TRBJ2-7 | TRBV6-5 | .
TGTGCCTGGAACCACGGGGGTAGTCAGCCCCAGCATTTT | CAWNHGGSQPQHF | 13 | . | TRBJ1-5 | TRBV30 | .
TGTGCCAGCAGTTACGCCGGACTAGCGGGCAACAATGAGCAGTTCTTC | CASSYAGLAGNNEQFF | 16 | . | TRBJ2-1 | TRBV6-2/TRBV6-3 | TRBD2
TGTGCCAGCAGCGTAGGGGCGGGGGCCTCTTCTGAGCAGTTCTTC | CASSVGAGASSEQFF | 15 | . | TRBJ2-1 | TRBV9 | .
TGCGCCAGCAGCGAAAACAGCTACAATGAGCAGTTCTTC | CASSENSYNEQFF | 13 | . | TRBJ2-1 | TRBV5-1 | .
TGTGCCAGCAGTTTTCGGGACAGATCTTTAGGGCAGTACTTC | CASSFRDRSLGQYF | 14 | once | TRBJ2-7 | TRBV27 | TRBD1
TGTGCCTGGAATTGGGTCCAGACGGAGAATTCACCCCTCCACTTT | CAWNWVQTENSPLHF | 15 | once | TRBJ1-6 | TRBV30 | .
TGCGCCAGCAGCCCCCCGGCGGGGGAGACCCAGTACTTC | CASSPPAGETQYF | 13 | . | TRBJ2-5 | TRBV5-1 | .
TGCGCCAGCAGCCCTCGGTACCAGAACTATGGCTACACCTTC | CASSPRYQNYGYTF | 14 | . | TRBJ1-2 | TRBV4-1 | .
TGTGCCAGCAGGAAACCCTCGGACGGAGGAACAGGGGCTTTCTTT | CASRKPSDGGTGAFF | 15 | . | TRBJ1-1 | TRBV7-2 | .
TGCGCCAGCAGCTGGGAGGGACAGGGCTTAAATGGCTACACCTTC | CASSWEGQGLNGYTF | 15 | . | TRBJ1-2 | TRBV5-1 | TRBD1
TGTGCCAGTAGTCCCGGGCCGGCTAATGAAGCTTTCTTT | CASSPGPANEAFF | 13 | . | TRBJ1-1 | TRBV19 | .
TGTGCCAGCAGGGGGACAGGCGGGGAGCTGTTTTTT | CASRGTGGELFF | 12 | once | TRBJ2-2 | TRBV2 | TRBD1
TGCGCCAGCAGTGAGCTAGCGGGGTCTTACAATGAGCAGTTCTTC | CASSELAGSYNEQFF | 15 | . | TRBJ2-1 | TRBV10-1 | TRBD2
TGTGCCAGCAGCGGCCGGGACGCCGTACACTACGAGCAGTACTTC | CASSGRDAVHYEQYF | 15 | . | TRBJ2-7 | TRBV7-9 | .
TGTGCCAGCAGTCTCCTGACGCGCACAGATACGCAGTATTTT | CASSLLTRTDTQYF | 14 | . | TRBJ2-3 | TRBV27 | .
TGTGCCAGCAGTCTGGACTTGAACACCGGGGAGCTGTTTTTT | CASSLDLNTGELFF | 14 | . | TRBJ2-2 | TRBV28 | .
TGTGCCAGCAGCTTAGCGGGGGCTACATTCACAGATACGCAGTATTTT | CASSLAGATFTDTQYF | 16 | . | TRBJ2-3 | TRBV11-2 | .
TGTGCCAGCAGCTTGGGGGGGCCAGGGGCCAACGTCCTGACTTTC | CASSLGGPGANVLTF | 15 | . | TRBJ2-6 | TRBV5-5 | .